Below are 14 T cell receptor beta chains sequenced from a single sample in a study of chemoradiotherapy in HPV16-positive cancers. Only in-frame clones appear in the TCRdb table, and some are missing; sequencing was by immunoSEQ multiplex PCR. The sample yields around 14,000 clones, around 72% seen once. This material was obtained from a patient who underwent chemoradiotherapy. The receptors were sampled from a human donor with HPV-associated anogenital cancer.

The gene calls are TRBV23-1 and TRBJ1-5, with D possibly matching TRBD1 (5 bases). TRBV23-1 falls under the ORF class, with uncertain function. V lost 4 bases, J lost 6 bases, and 13 bases lay in between. The CDR3 is 14 amino acids. The CDR3 DNA is TGCGCCAGCAGTCCGCGCTATCAGGGTCAGCCCCAGCATTTT. Protein sequence: CASSPRYQGQPQHF.

The chain links TRBV2 to TRBJ1-2; possibly TRBD1 for D (5 bases). Between the trimmed V and J ends, which lost 1 base and 7 bases, there was a span of 10 bases. Germline V gene lookup returns CDR1 SNHLY and CDR2 FYNNEI. The CDR3 totals 13 residues. This CDR3 reads CASSEGGVFGYTF. The CDR3 region has the DNA TGTGCCAGCAGTGAAGGAGGGGTTTTTGGCTACACCTTC.

The chain is built from TRBV30 and TRBJ1-5; perhaps TRBD1 as D (5 bases). V lost 1 base to trimming and J lost 6 bases, with 10 bases between them. This CDR3 region has 13 residues. From germline, CDR1 is GTSNPN and CDR2 SVGIG (reference sequence). CDR3 DNA: TGTGCCTGGAGTGGGAGGGGAAGTCAGCCCCAGCATTTT. Protein sequence: CAWSGRGSQPQHF. Looking up the rest from reference TRBV30 and TRBJ1-5 gives the full variable domain: SQTIHQWPATLVQPVGSPLSLECTVEGTSNPNLYWYRQAAGRGLQLLFYSVGIGQISSEVPQNLSASRPQDRQFILSSKKLLLSDSGFYLCAWSGRGSQPQHFGDGTRLSIL.

The chain recombines TRBV5-1 with TRBJ1-1; TRBD1 is a possible D gene (5 bases). There are 14 residues in the CDR3. Germline assignment: CDR1 SGHRS and CDR2 YFSETQ. V was pared by 4 bases and J by 1 base, with 11 bases between. CDR3: CASSKDSQNTEAFF. In nucleotides, the CDR3 is TGCGCCAGCAGCAAAGACAGCCAGAACACTGAAGCTTTCTTT.

The chain's CDR3 is CASSQGGVHGYTF. CDR3 nucleotides: TGTGCCAGCAGCCAAGGGGGGGTCCATGGCTACACCTTC. V and J are TRBV14 and TRBJ1-2, with D possibly matching TRBD1 (5 bases). Germline V gene lookup returns CDR1 SGHDN and CDR2 FVKESK. V gave up 1 base and J gave up 6 bases, with 9 bases separating them. This CDR3 is built from 13 residues.

The chain recombines TRBV11-1 with TRBJ1-2; D is unclear. CDR3 length: 15 residues. The germline V gene has CDR1 SGHAT and CDR2 FQDESV (reference sequence). Trimming shortened V by 5 bases and J by 2 bases, and 15 bases separated the two germline ends. CDR3 protein: CASSGFKGLNYGYTF. In nucleotides, the CDR3 is TGTGCCAGCAGCGGGTTTAAGGGTCTAAACTATGGCTACACCTTC.

The V and J genes are TRBV18 and TRBJ1-6; no definite D call. Germline CDR1 KGHSH, CDR2 LQKENI. The CDR3 has 15 residues. V gave up 4 bases and J gave up 4 bases, with 11 bases separating them. The CDR3 sequence is CASSRDRAYNSPLHF. The CDR3 nucleotides read TGTGCCAGCTCACGCGACCGGGCTTATAATTCACCCCTCCACTTT.

This chain connects TRBV10-3 to TRBJ2-2; a possible D gene is TRBD1 (5 bases). V was shortened by 0 bases and J by 3 bases, with 8 bases between the two germline ends. CDR1 is ENHRY and CDR2 is SYGVKD in the germline V gene. This CDR3 spans 15 amino acids. The CDR3 protein is CAISESGRDTGELFF. The CDR3 DNA is TGTGCCATCAGTGAGTCGGGCAGGGACACCGGGGAGCTGTTTTTT.

The rearrangement uses TRBV21-1 and TRBJ1-6; the table gives TRBD1 as D, unverified against the DNA. TRBV21-1 constitutes a pseudogene. The CDR3 is 17 amino acids. CDR3 residues: CASSKARGQAINSPLHF. The CDR3 DNA sequence: TGTGCCAGCAGCAAAGCAAGAGGACAGGCAATCAATTCACCCCTCCACTTT.

This clone was detected only once. This sequence joins TRBV7-2 and TRBJ1-4; D call uncertain. The CDR3 has 14 amino acids. Trimming removed 3 bases at V and 0 bases at J, with 5 bases between. CDR1 is SGHTA and CDR2 is FQGNSA in the germline V gene. The CDR3 is CASSFTATNEKLFF. The CDR3 DNA follows: TGTGCCAGCAGCTTCACGGCAACTAATGAAAAACTGTTTTTT.

The J gene is TRBJ1-2, the V gene TRBV19; D is perhaps TRBD1 (6 bases). V lost 3 bases and J 2 bases, leaving 13 bases between the germline ends. There are 15 residues in the CDR3. Germline assignment: CDR1 LNHDA and CDR2 SQIVND (reference sequence). This chain's CDR3 is CASSISPGQNYGYTF. CDR3 in DNA: TGTGCCAGTAGTATCAGTCCAGGACAGAACTATGGCTACACCTTC.

CDR3 in DNA: TGTGCCAGCAGAGGGATCAACTATGGCTACACCTTC. Translation gives CASRGINYGYTF. V is TRBV6-6 and J is TRBJ1-2; D not certain. CDR3 size: 12 residues. Trimming took off 6 bases at V and 2 bases at J, with 7 bases between the two ends. CDR1 and CDR2 from the germline V gene are MNHNY and SVGAGI (reference sequence).

Only a few counts were recorded for this clone. The genes are TRBV27 and TRBJ2-7; D gene uncertain. Germline CDR1 is MNHEY and CDR2 is SMNVEV (reference sequence). V lost 2 bases, J lost 0 bases, and 5 bases lay in between. The CDR3 runs to 13 residues. Here the CDR3 reads CASSLTYSYEQYF. In DNA, the CDR3 is TGTGCCAGCAGTTTAACGTACTCCTACGAGCAGTACTTC.

The rearrangement joins TRBV2 to TRBJ2-1; TRBD2 matches at 9 bases. Germline V gene sequence: CDR1 SNHLY, CDR2 FYNNEI. The CDR3 runs 15 residues. The J segment lost 0 bases and the V segment lost 5 bases, leaving 2 bases of the junction unmatched. CDR3 sequence: CASSIAGDSYNEQFF. The CDR3 bases are TGTGCCAGCAGTATAGCGGGGGACTCCTACAATGAGCAGTTCTTC.